The entry that follows covers one TCR beta chain sequence. Its antigen is not yet known. Base qualities are not at hand, and no much larger clone is one base apart. The record originates from a study of T cell responses to AZD1222 COVID-19 vaccine (dated by TCRdb to about 2021). Looking at the study overall: TCR sequencing covered 233 trial participants: 207 given two doses of AZD1222 and about 26 given two doses of MenACWY control vaccine. Trial participants were enrolled into age subgroups of 18-55, 56-69 and 70-plus years, which contained about 160, 30 and 59 TCR-sequenced participants, respectively.

The paper's findings and limits, for the study overall: Vaccine-associated CD4 TCRs spanned the whole spike protein, with dominant responses in regions 160-218 and 743-854. Because no day 14 peak-response samples were available, the repertoires could be characterized only after the peak T cell response. Epitopes outside the regions mutated in the B.1.351 and B.1.1.7 variants were reportedly recognized by nearly half of the unique spike-specific TCRs. The 56-69-year group was small, and its depth increase did not reach significance, likely because of low power. Most participants were white British and females outnumbered males, and the authors suggested that clonal diversity may have been underestimated. After two AZD1222 doses, spike-specific TCR breadth and depth were significantly higher than at day 0 and than in MenACWY recipients. Conclusions about previously exposed vaccinees are limited because only five to seven AZD1222 recipients were SARS-CoV-2 seropositive at baseline.

Explained via the paper, the time point label denotes: baseline before first vaccination. According to the study, the label for this sample's treatment or condition signals: meningococcal conjugate vaccine given as trial control. The vaccinee samples were drawn from two UK trials, COV001 and COV002, one of which was a single-blind randomized controlled phase 2/3 trial testing AZD1222 (ChAdOx1 nCoV-19) in healthy adults. Trial participant PBMC samples were collected at day 0 and day 28 after the second dose for TCRbeta chain sequencing. Trimming at the junction amounts to 4 bases on V and 2 bases on J, and the germline ends lie 27 bases apart. The CDR3 starts with the cysteine, ends with the phenylalanine, and has 20 residues. The entry retains the CDR3 DNA only, 60 bases that are in frame from base 1. Sequences LGHNA (CDR1) and YSLEER (CDR2) are obtained from the germline V gene. The CDR3 regions of human TCRbeta chains were analyzed by immunosequencing. In the authors' own workflow: Repertoire TCRs were checked for matches against a reference library of SARS-CoV-2-specific TCRs that had been generated using the MIRA antigen-specificity platform. Breadth was defined as the fraction of unique TCRs that were SARS-CoV-2-associated, and depth was defined as the fraction of total T cells that were SARS-CoV-2-associated. Using the MIRA data, each spike-specific TCR was mapped to the spike region that the TCR reacts to and placed in a CD4 or CD8 class. Log10-transformed breadth and depth values were compared by one-way ANOVA with Sidak's multiple comparisons tests. Held by TCRdb, this immuneACCESS table contains in-frame sequences only and omits some clones. Under half of the omission traces to an unresolved V gene where checked; the cause of the rest is unknown. The V and J calls and clone size are taken from that table; D and trimming were inferred from the DNA. The sample data list around 53,000 clones, and around 85% of these were observed just once. The ten top clones hold roughly 20% of the sample.

This sequence uses TRBV4-3 and TRBJ2-1; the D segment cannot be called with confidence. The receptor's source is an adult in good health. The source was peripheral blood, collected on day 0 of MenACWY control vaccination. Here is the DNA: TGCGCCAGCAGCCCCCGAGTACAGTTAGAGTCCTCGATCCCCTACAATGAGCAGTTCTTC. Translated, this is CASSPRVQLESSIPYNEQFF.